This is a list of T cell receptor beta chains from one sample in a study of control samples from healthy donors and cancer patients. The table came from immunoSEQ multiplex PCR; TCRdb's copy has only in-frame clones and leaves some out. The sample lists 100,000 to 150,000 clones, roughly 84% seen once, with around 1.8% in the top ten. The specimen sequenced was blood. The receptors here all came from a young man in good health. Each CDR3 is given with its conserved first and last residue. The D gene is left open where the match is weak.

D gene,J gene,V gene,CDR3 protein
TRBD1,TRBJ1-3,TRBV3-1/TRBV3-2,CASSRTGQGSFQATIYF
TRBD1,TRBJ1-1,TRBV10-3,CAICPGTGGECGTEAFF
TRBD2,TRBJ2-5,TRBV28,CASSSPGLAGGPGETQYF
-,TRBJ2-4,TRBV30,CAWGAGLAKNIQYF
-,TRBJ1-4,TRBV25-1,CASSDLSDRLGNEKLFF
TRBD1,TRBJ1-1,TRBV19,CASSVSGTGASAEAFF
TRBD2,TRBJ2-3,TRBV6-6,CASSFGLATDTQYF
-,TRBJ2-7,TRBV5-1,CASSLEGTPYEQYF
-,TRBJ2-7,TRBV27,CASSSDRTYEQYF
TRBD1,TRBJ1-6,TRBV5-4,CASSLPGGMTNSPLHF
TRBD2,TRBJ2-1,TRBV9,CASSVATGGAYYNEQFF
-,TRBJ2-7,TRBV2,CASYSPFTYEQYF
TRBD1,TRBJ1-1,TRBV30,CARGQDLEAFF
TRBD1,TRBJ2-6,TRBV6-4,CASSKGQGAGANVLTF
TRBD2,TRBJ2-2,TRBV7-9,CASSLELGRETNTGELFF
TRBD1,TRBJ2-2,TRBV5-1,CASSQDRAEGELFF
TRBD1,TRBJ2-1,TRBV20-1,CSAGTDNEQFF
-,TRBJ1-2,TRBV5-1,CASSDPNRERYTF
-,TRBJ2-7,TRBV19,CASSTGRGFYEQYF
-,TRBJ1-3,TRBV9,CASSMNSGNTIYF
-,TRBJ2-1,TRBV28,CASSMTGAHNEQFF
-,TRBJ2-7,TRBV5-1,CASSYTRYEQYF
TRBD1,TRBJ2-7,TRBV27,CASRARDSTYEQYF
-,TRBJ1-1,TRBV18,CASSRTDRNTEAFF
-,TRBJ1-2,TRBV2,CASSEGGPRGYTF
-,TRBJ2-1,TRBV6-5,CASSPGTAYNEQFF
TRBD2,TRBJ2-1,TRBV5-1,CASSRQTSGNNEQFF
TRBD1,TRBJ2-7,TRBV6-5,CATGRSGGYEQYF
-,TRBJ1-4,TRBV12-3/TRBV12-4,CASSFSRGGLFF
-,TRBJ2-1,TRBV24-1,CATSGLADEQFF
TRBD1,TRBJ1-4,TRBV25-1,CGQGGDYGEKLFF
-,TRBJ2-3,TRBV11-3,CASSSPGEDTQYF
-,TRBJ2-3,TRBV24-1,CATRGGSRGSTDTQYF
-,TRBJ2-7,TRBV15,CATSRERHSYEQYF
-,TRBJ1-1,TRBV24-1,CATSGVNTEAFF
-,TRBJ1-1,TRBV18,CASSPFDIELRSEAFF
-,TRBJ1-2,TRBV19,CASSIGQRNYGYTF
-,TRBJ2-2,TRBV5-4,CASSFFQGTGELFF
-,TRBJ1-1,TRBV3-1/TRBV3-2,CASSSASGGEAFF
-,TRBJ2-7,TRBV3-1/TRBV3-2,CASSFSYEQYF
TRBD1,TRBJ1-5,TRBV7-6,CASSSNRGDQPQHF